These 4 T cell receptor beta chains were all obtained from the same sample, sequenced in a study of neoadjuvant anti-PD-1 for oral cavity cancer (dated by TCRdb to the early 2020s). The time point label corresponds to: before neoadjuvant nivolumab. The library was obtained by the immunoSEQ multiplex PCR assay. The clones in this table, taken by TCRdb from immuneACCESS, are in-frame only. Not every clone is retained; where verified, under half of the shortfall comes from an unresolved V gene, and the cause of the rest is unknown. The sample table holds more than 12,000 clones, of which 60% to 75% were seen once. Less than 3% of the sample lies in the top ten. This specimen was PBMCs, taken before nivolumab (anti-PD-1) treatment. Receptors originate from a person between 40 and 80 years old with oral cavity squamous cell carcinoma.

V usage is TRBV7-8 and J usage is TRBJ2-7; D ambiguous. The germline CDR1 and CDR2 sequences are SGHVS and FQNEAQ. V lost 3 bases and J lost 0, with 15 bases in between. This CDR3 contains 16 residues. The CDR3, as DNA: TGTGCCAGCAGCTTCAGGCCCGGGTTAAGCTCCTACGAGCAGTACTTC. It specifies CASSFRPGLSSYEQYF.

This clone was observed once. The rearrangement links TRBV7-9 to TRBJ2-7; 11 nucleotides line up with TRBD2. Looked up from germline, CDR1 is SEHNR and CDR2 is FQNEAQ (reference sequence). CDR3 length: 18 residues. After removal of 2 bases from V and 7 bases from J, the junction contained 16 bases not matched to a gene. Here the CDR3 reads CASSLLSLAGGVAKEQYF. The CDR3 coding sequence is TGTGCCAGCAGCTTACTGTCCCTAGCGGGAGGAGTAGCGAAAGAGCAGTACTTC.

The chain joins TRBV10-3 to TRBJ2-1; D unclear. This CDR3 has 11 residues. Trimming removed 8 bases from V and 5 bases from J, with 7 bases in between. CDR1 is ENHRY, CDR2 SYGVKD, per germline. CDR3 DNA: TGTGCCATCGGGCTCCACAATGAGCAGTTCTTC. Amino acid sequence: CAIGLHNEQFF.

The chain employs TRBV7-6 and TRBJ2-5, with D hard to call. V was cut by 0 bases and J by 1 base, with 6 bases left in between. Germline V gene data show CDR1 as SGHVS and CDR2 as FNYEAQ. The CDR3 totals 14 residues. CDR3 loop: CASSLAWGQETQYF. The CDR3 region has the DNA TGTGCCAGCAGCTTAGCGTGGGGCCAAGAGACCCAGTACTTC.